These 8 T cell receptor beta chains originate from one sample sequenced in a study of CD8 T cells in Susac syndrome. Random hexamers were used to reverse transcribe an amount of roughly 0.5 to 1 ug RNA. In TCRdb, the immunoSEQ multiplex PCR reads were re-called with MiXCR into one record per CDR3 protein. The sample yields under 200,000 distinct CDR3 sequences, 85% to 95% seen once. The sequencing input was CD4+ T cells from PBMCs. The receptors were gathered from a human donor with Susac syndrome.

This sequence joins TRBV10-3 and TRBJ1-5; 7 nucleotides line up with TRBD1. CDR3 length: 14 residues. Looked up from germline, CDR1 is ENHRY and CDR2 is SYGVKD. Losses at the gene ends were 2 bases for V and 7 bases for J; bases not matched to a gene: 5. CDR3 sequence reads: CAISETDRDQPQHF. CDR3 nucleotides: TGTGCCATCAGTGAGACCGACAGGGACCAGCCCCAGCATTTT.

CDR3 sequence (DNA): TGCAGCGCCCTCTGGGGGGAAAACATTCAGTACTTC. Residues: CSALWGENIQYF. The J gene is TRBJ2-4, the V gene TRBV20-1, with a weak D call TRBD2 (6 bases). Germline V gives CDR1 DFQATT, CDR2 SNEGSKA (reference sequence). The length of the CDR3 is 12 residues.

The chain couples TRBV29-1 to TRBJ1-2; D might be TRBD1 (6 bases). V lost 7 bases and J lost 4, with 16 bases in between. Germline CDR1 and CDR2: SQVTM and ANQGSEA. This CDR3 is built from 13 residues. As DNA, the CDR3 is TGCAGCGCCCAGACAGGCGGGGGCTATGGCTACACCTTC. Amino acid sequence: CSAQTGGGYGYTF.

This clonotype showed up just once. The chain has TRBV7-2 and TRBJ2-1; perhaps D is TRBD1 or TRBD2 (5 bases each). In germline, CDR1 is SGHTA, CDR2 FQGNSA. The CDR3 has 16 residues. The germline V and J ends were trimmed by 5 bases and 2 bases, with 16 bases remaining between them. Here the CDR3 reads CASSPTHGGTYNEQFF. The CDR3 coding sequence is TGTGCCAGCAGCCCCACCCATGGGGGTACCTACAATGAGCAGTTCTTC.

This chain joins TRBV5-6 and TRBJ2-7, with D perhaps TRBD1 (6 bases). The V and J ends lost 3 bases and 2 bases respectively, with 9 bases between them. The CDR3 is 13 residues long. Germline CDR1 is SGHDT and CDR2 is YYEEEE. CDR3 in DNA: TGTGCCAGCAGCTGGCAGGGGACCTACGAGCAGTACTTC. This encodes CASSWQGTYEQYF.

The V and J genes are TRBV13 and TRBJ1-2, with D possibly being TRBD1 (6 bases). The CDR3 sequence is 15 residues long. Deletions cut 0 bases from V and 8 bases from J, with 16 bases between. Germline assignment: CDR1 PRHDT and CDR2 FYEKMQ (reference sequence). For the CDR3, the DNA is TGTGCCAGCAGCTTAGGACCCGTACAGGGTTACGGCTACACCTTC. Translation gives CASSLGPVQGYGYTF.

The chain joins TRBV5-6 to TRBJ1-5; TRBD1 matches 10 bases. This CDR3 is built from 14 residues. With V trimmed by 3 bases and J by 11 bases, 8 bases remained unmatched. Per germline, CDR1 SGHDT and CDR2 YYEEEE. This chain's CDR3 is CASSSRDRGPAQHF. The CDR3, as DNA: TGTGCCAGCAGCTCCCGGGACAGGGGACCGGCCCAGCATTTT.

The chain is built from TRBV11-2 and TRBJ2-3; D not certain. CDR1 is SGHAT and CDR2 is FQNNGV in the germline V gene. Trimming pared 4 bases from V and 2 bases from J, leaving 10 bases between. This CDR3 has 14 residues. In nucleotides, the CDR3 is TGTGCCAGCAGCTCCGTAGGCCTCACAGATACGCAGTATTTT. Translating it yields CASSSVGLTDTQYF.